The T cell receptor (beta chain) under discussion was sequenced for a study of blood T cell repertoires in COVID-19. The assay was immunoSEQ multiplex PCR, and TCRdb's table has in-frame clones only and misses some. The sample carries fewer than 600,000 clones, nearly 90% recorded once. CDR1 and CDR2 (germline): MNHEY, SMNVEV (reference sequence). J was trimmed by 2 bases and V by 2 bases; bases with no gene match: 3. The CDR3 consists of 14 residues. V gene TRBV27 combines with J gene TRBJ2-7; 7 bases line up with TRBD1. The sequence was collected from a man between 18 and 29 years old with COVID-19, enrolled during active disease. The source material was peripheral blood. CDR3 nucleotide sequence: TGTGCCAGCAGTTTAGGGGGACAGACCTACGAGCAGTACTTC. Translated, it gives CASSLGGQTYEQYF.